This is a list of T cell receptor beta chains from one sample in a study of cytomegalovirus exposure and HLA in healthy donors. The data were produced by immunoSEQ multiplex PCR, yet TCRdb's version contains in-frame clones alone and is incomplete. The sample yields about 140,000 clones, over 60% seen once. Sequenced sample: PBMCs. These receptors came from a woman between 45 and 65 years old in good health and CMV-seronegative. Both conserved end residues are part of each CDR3. Fields, in order: V gene, clone size, D gene, CDR3 length, J gene, CDR3 DNA, CDR3 protein. D genes are given only for firm matches. Expanded clones are given a class, and other clones once, few, many or no size at all.

v_gene: TRBV7-6; abundance: once; d_gene: TRBD1; len: 16; j_gene: TRBJ2-3; CDR3nt: TGTGCCAGCAGTCATGCTAGGGGGCTGGTCACAGATACGCAGTATTTT; CDR3aa: CASSHARGLVTDTQYF
v_gene: TRBV5-8; abundance: NA; d_gene: NA; len: 15; j_gene: TRBJ1-2; CDR3nt: TGTGCCAGCAGCTCGATACCTTTATTCACTTATGGCTACACCTTC; CDR3aa: CASSSIPLFTYGYTF
v_gene: TRBV6-6; abundance: NA; d_gene: TRBD1; len: 14; j_gene: TRBJ1-1; CDR3nt: TGTGCCAGCAATAGTCAGGGGGTGAACACTGAAGCTTTCTTT; CDR3aa: CASNSQGVNTEAFF
v_gene: TRBV7-2; abundance: NA; d_gene: TRBD2; len: 18; j_gene: TRBJ2-1; CDR3nt: TGTGCCAGCAGCTCCGACCCGAGACTAGCGGGGGGCTACAATGAGCAGTTCTTC; CDR3aa: CASSSDPRLAGGYNEQFF
v_gene: TRBV28; abundance: NA; d_gene: NA; len: 15; j_gene: TRBJ2-7; CDR3nt: TGTGCCAGCAGTCGAGACCGGGACACCACCTACGAGCAGTACTTC; CDR3aa: CASSRDRDTTYEQYF
v_gene: TRBV7-9; abundance: NA; d_gene: TRBD2; len: 17; j_gene: TRBJ2-3; CDR3nt: TGTGCCAGCAGCCCAGGGGTAGCGGGGGACCTCACAGATACGCAGTATTTT; CDR3aa: CASSPGVAGDLTDTQYF
v_gene: TRBV27; abundance: NA; d_gene: TRBD2; len: 16; j_gene: TRBJ2-7; CDR3nt: TGTGCCAGCAGTCGATCGGGACTAGCGGCCTCCTACGAGCAGTACTTC; CDR3aa: CASSRSGLAASYEQYF
v_gene: TRBV5-5; abundance: NA; d_gene: TRBD1; len: 14; j_gene: TRBJ2-7; CDR3nt: TGTGCCAGCAGCTTACAGGGGGCTGGTTACGAGCAGTACTTC; CDR3aa: CASSLQGAGYEQYF
v_gene: TRBV9; abundance: NA; d_gene: NA; len: 14; j_gene: TRBJ2-1; CDR3nt: TGTGCCAGCAGCGTAGCGGTGGGGGCGCCGGGACAGTTCTTC; CDR3aa: CASSVAVGAPGQFF
v_gene: TRBV11-1; abundance: NA; d_gene: TRBD2; len: 16; j_gene: TRBJ2-3; CDR3nt: TGTGCCAGCAGCGCCAGGACTAGCGGTTTAGCAGATACGCAGTATTTT; CDR3aa: CASSARTSGLADTQYF
v_gene: TRBV20-1; abundance: NA; d_gene: NA; len: 11; j_gene: TRBJ2-1; CDR3nt: TGCAGTGCTTTGACTAACAATGAGCAGTTCTTC; CDR3aa: CSALTNNEQFF
v_gene: TRBV6-1; abundance: NA; d_gene: NA; len: 15; j_gene: TRBJ1-4; CDR3nt: TGTGCCAGCAGGGCCATAGGGGGAGAAAATGAAAAACTGTTTTTT; CDR3aa: CASRAIGGENEKLFF
v_gene: TRBV5-1; abundance: NA; d_gene: NA; len: 18; j_gene: TRBJ2-1; CDR3nt: TGCGCCAGCAGCTTGAAAGGGTCGGGGGGCCCTTTTGACAATGAGCAGTTCTTC; CDR3aa: CASSLKGSGGPFDNEQFF
v_gene: TRBV30; abundance: NA; d_gene: NA; len: 13; j_gene: TRBJ2-5; CDR3nt: TGTGCCTGGAGCGGGGTGAACCAAGAGACCCAGTACTTC; CDR3aa: CAWSGVNQETQYF
v_gene: TRBV5-5; abundance: few; d_gene: TRBD1; len: 15; j_gene: TRBJ2-7; CDR3nt: TGTGCCAGCAGCATTCGGACAGGGGACCCCTACGAGCAGTACTTC; CDR3aa: CASSIRTGDPYEQYF
v_gene: TRBV4-2; abundance: NA; d_gene: NA; len: 15; j_gene: TRBJ2-1; CDR3nt: TGTGCCAGCAGCCGAGGGGGTAGCTCCTACAATGAGCAGTTCTTC; CDR3aa: CASSRGGSSYNEQFF
v_gene: TRBV5-1; abundance: NA; d_gene: NA; len: 14; j_gene: TRBJ1-2; CDR3nt: TGCGCCAGCAGCTTGACAGGGCGTAACTATGGCTACACCTTC; CDR3aa: CASSLTGRNYGYTF
v_gene: TRBV7-9; abundance: NA; d_gene: NA; len: 12; j_gene: TRBJ2-7; CDR3nt: TGTGCCAGCTCGACAGATTTCTACGAGCAGTACTTC; CDR3aa: CASSTDFYEQYF
v_gene: TRBV2; abundance: NA; d_gene: TRBD2; len: 13; j_gene: TRBJ2-5; CDR3nt: TGTGCCAGCAATCCTAGCGGGATAGAGACCCAGTACTTC; CDR3aa: CASNPSGIETQYF
v_gene: TRBV6-1; abundance: NA; d_gene: TRBD2; len: 14; j_gene: TRBJ2-2; CDR3nt: TGTGCCATTGCCGGGGGGGCAGAGACCGAGGAGCTGTTTTTT; CDR3aa: CAIAGGAETEELFF
v_gene: TRBV4-2; abundance: NA; d_gene: NA; len: 14; j_gene: TRBJ1-2; CDR3nt: TGTGCCAGCAGCCAAGTAAATGGCATGTCGGGCTACACCTTC; CDR3aa: CASSQVNGMSGYTF
v_gene: TRBV5-1; abundance: NA; d_gene: TRBD2; len: 18; j_gene: TRBJ2-7; CDR3nt: TGCGCCAGCAGCTTGGGACTAGCGGGGGGGTTAATGTCCTACGAGCAGTACTTC; CDR3aa: CASSLGLAGGLMSYEQYF
v_gene: TRBV29-1; abundance: NA; d_gene: TRBD2; len: 15; j_gene: TRBJ2-7; CDR3nt: TGCAGCGTTGAAATGGGCGGGGGGCAGTCCTACGAGCAGTACTTC; CDR3aa: CSVEMGGGQSYEQYF
v_gene: TRBV4-1; abundance: NA; d_gene: TRBD1; len: 15; j_gene: TRBJ1-2; CDR3nt: TGCGCCAGCAGCCGATCCGGGACAGGTGTGTATGGCTACACCTTC; CDR3aa: CASSRSGTGVYGYTF
v_gene: TRBV6-1; abundance: NA; d_gene: NA; len: 15; j_gene: TRBJ1-6; CDR3nt: TGTGCCACCCTTGGACAGTACTTCCCTAACTCACCCCTCCACTTT; CDR3aa: CATLGQYFPNSPLHF
v_gene: TRBV5-5; abundance: once; d_gene: TRBD1; len: 14; j_gene: TRBJ2-2; CDR3nt: TGTGCCAGCAGCTGGGACAGGCACACCGGGGAGCTGTTTTTT; CDR3aa: CASSWDRHTGELFF
v_gene: TRBV6-6; abundance: NA; d_gene: NA; len: 16; j_gene: TRBJ1-2; CDR3nt: TGTGCCAGCAGTTACTCGGTGGGGGCGGGGGCTTATGGCTACACCTTC; CDR3aa: CASSYSVGAGAYGYTF
v_gene: TRBV28; abundance: NA; d_gene: NA; len: 11; j_gene: TRBJ2-7; CDR3nt: TGTGCCAGCACCCAGTCCTACGAGCAGTACTTC; CDR3aa: CASTQSYEQYF
v_gene: TRBV6-5; abundance: NA; d_gene: TRBD1; len: 15; j_gene: TRBJ2-2; CDR3nt: TGTGCCAGCAGCACAGGGGCCGCCCTGTTCGGGGAGCTGTTTTTT; CDR3aa: CASSTGAALFGELFF
v_gene: TRBV5-6; abundance: once; d_gene: TRBD1; len: 14; j_gene: TRBJ1-2; CDR3nt: TGTGCCAGCAGCTGGGGACAGGGGTACTATGGCTACACCTTC; CDR3aa: CASSWGQGYYGYTF
v_gene: TRBV29-1; abundance: NA; d_gene: NA; len: 13; j_gene: TRBJ2-7; CDR3nt: TGCAGCGTCTCAGATGCGGGGGCGGGAGAGCAGTACTTC; CDR3aa: CSVSDAGAGEQYF
v_gene: TRBV28; abundance: NA; d_gene: TRBD1; len: 16; j_gene: TRBJ1-2; CDR3nt: TGTGCCAGCAGTTCGGGACAGGGGTCTAGTGGCTATGGCTACACCTTC; CDR3aa: CASSSGQGSSGYGYTF
v_gene: TRBV2; abundance: NA; d_gene: NA; len: 14; j_gene: TRBJ2-1; CDR3nt: TGTGCCATCATACCTGGGAGCTCCTACAATGAGCAGTTCTTC; CDR3aa: CAIIPGSSYNEQFF
v_gene: TRBV6-1; abundance: NA; d_gene: NA; len: 15; j_gene: TRBJ2-7; CDR3nt: TGTGCCAGCAGTGAAGCATGGGAGGAATCCTACGAGCAGTACTTC; CDR3aa: CASSEAWEESYEQYF
v_gene: TRBV30; abundance: NA; d_gene: NA; len: 15; j_gene: TRBJ2-1; CDR3nt: TGTGCCTGGAGTGGAGGGGGGGGCCTCTACAATGAGCAGTTCTTC; CDR3aa: CAWSGGGGLYNEQFF
v_gene: TRBV6-7; abundance: NA; d_gene: NA; len: 15; j_gene: TRBJ2-7; CDR3nt: TGTGCCAGCAGTTACAAATCTTGCGGTTACTACGAGCAGTACTTC; CDR3aa: CASSYKSCGYYEQYF